This TCR beta chain was recovered during a study of shared clonotypes between healthy human individuals. On this clone: Its specificity is unknown.

With 0 bases removed from V and 7 bases from J, the gap between germline ends came to 11 bases. Germline lookup yields CDR1 SGHNT and CDR2 YYREEE (reference sequence). The CDR3 has 14 residues. Points from the study as a whole: Generally, naive subsets came out with larger estimated richness than memory subsets.

A CD45RA-negative memory subset and a CD45RA+ naive subset were separated from the CD4+ cells. The authors distributed each subset's genomic DNA evenly over several immunoSEQ plates. Data came from immunoSEQ multiplex PCR; TCRdb stores just in-frame clones and leaves some out. The data contain approximately 2.1 million clones, more than 85% of them seen just once; the ten biggest clones take up under 0.45%. Source material: naive CD4+ T cells from PBMCs. Subset meaning: CD45RA+ positively selected. The chain carries TRBV5-4 and TRBJ2-1; D gene unclear. This TCR derives from a man aged 18 to 30 in good health. Some clones in this sample may be carry-over from other donors' samples. CDR3 loop: CASSLALTRNEQFF. For the CDR3, the DNA is TGTGCCAGCAGCTTGGCCCTGACACGGAATGAGCAGTTCTTC.